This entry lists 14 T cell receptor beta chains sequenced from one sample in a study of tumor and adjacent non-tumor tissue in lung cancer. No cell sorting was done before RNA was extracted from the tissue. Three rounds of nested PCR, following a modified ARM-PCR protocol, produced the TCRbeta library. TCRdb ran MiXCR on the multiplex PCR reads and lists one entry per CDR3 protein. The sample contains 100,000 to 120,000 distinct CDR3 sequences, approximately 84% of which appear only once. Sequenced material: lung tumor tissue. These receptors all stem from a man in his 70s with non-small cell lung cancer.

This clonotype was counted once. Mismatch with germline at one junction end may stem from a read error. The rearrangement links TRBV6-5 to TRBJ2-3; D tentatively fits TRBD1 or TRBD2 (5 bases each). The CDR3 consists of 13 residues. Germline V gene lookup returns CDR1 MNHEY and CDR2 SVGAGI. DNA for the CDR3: TGTGCCAGTAGAAGGGACGGTACAGATGCGCAGTATTTT. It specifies CASRRDGTDAQYF.

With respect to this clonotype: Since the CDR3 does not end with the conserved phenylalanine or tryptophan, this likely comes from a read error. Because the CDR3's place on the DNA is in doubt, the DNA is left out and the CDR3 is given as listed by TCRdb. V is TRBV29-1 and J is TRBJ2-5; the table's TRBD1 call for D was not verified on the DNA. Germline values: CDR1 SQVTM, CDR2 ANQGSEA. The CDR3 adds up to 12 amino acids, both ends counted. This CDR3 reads CSVEFGAETRYL.

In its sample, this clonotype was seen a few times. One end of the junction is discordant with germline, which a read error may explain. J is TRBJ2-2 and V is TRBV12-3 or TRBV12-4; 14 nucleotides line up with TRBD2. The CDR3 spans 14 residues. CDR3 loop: CTSNWTSGGRELFF. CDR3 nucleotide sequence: TGTACCAGCAACTGGACTAGCGGGGGGAGGGAGCTGTTTTTT.

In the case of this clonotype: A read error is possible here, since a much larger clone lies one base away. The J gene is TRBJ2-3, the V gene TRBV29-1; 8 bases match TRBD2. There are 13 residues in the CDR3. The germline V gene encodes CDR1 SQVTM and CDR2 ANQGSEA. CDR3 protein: CRAEAGGKDTQYF. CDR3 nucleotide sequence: TGCAGGGCTGAGGCGGGGGGAAAAGATACGCAGTATTTT.

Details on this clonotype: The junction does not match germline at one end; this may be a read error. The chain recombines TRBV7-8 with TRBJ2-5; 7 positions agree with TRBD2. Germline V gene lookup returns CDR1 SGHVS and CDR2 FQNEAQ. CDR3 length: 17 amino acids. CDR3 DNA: TGTGCCAGCAGCTTACCGTCGAACGGAACTGGGGGGGAGAACCAGTACTTC. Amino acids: CASSLPSNGTGGENQYF.

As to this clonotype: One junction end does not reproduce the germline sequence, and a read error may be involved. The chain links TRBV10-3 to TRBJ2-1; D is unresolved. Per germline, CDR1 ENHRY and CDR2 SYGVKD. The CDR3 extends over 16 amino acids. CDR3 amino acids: CVISDLSGSLPNIRFF. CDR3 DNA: TGTGTCATCAGTGACTTATCCGGGTCCCTACCTAACATACGGTTCTTC.

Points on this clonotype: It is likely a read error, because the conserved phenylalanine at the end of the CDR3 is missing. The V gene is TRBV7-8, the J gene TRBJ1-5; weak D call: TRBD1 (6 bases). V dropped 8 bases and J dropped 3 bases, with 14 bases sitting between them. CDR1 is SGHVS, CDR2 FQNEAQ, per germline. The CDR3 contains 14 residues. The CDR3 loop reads CASGLGTINQPQHY. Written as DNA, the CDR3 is TGTGCCAGCGGCCTCGGGACAATCAATCAGCCCCAGCATTAT.

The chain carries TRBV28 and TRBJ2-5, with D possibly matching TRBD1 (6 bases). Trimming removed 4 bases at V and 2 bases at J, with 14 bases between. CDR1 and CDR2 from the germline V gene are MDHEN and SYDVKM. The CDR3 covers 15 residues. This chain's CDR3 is CASSSVRGRQETQYF. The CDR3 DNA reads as TGTGCCAGCAGTTCTGTCAGGGGCCGGCAAGAGACCCAGTACTTC.

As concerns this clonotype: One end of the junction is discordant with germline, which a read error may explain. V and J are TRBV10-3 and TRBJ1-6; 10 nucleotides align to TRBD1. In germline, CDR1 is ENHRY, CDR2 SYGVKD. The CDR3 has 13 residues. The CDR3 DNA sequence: TGTGCCGCACGGACAGGGGGGAATTCACCCCCCCACTTT. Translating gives CAARTGGNSPPHF.

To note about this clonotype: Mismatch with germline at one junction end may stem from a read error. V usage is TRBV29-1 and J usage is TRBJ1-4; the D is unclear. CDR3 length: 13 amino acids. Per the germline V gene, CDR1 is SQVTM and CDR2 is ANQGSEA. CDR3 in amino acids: CSVVIGNGEKLFF. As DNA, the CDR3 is TGCAGCGTCGTGATAGGGAATGGTGAAAAATTGTTTTTT.

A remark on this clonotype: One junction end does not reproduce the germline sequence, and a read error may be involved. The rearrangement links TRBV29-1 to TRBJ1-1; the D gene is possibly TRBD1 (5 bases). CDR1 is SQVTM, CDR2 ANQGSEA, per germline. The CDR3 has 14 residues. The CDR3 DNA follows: TGCAGCGTTGATGATCGGCAAGGGGTCACTGAAGTTTTCTTT. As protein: CSVDDRQGVTEVFF.

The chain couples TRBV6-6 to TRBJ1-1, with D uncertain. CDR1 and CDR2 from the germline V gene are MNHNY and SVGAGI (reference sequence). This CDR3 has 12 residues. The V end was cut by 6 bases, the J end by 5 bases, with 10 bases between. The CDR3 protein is CASRHRSTEAFF. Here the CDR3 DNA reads TGTGCCAGCAGGCACCGTAGTACTGAAGCTTTCTTT.

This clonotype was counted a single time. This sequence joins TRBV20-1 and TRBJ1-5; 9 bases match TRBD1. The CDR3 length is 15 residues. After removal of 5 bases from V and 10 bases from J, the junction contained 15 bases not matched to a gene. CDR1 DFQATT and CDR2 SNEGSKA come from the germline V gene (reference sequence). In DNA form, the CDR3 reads TGCAGTGCTGGAGGACAGGGGCTCGCGCAGAATCCCCAGCATTTT. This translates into CSAGGQGLAQNPQHF.

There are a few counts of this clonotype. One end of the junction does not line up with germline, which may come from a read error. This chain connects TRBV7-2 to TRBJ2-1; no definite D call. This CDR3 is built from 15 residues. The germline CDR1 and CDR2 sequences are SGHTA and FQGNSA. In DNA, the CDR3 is TGTGCCTGCAGCCGCTCCAGTGCAGCCTACAACGAGCAGTTCTTC. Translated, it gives CACSRSSAAYNEQFF.